The next 27 T cell receptor beta chains were all read from a single sample in a study of neurological immune-mediated disorders. Time point described: longitudinal time-point 2. TCRdb processed the 5' RACE reads anew with MiXCR; each CDR3 protein has one entry. The sample includes 60,000 to 75,000 distinct CDR3 sequences, around 9.7% of them seen just once. Sequenced material: PBMCs. These receptors were obtained from a man younger than 40 in good health.

The CDR3 here is CAISHKWDEKLFF. CDR3 bases: TGTGCCATCAGCCACAAGTGGGATGAAAAACTGTTTTTT. This chain uses TRBV28 with TRBJ1-4; D unresolved. Germline assignment: CDR1 MDHEN and CDR2 SYDVKM. The V gene lost 10 bases and the J gene lost 6 bases, with 15 bases spanning the gap. This CDR3 comprises 13 residues.

There are many counts of this clonotype. The chain combines TRBV20-1 with TRBJ2-7; 8 nucleotides align to TRBD2. CDR3 size: 16 residues. Losses at the gene ends were 1 base for V and 0 bases for J; bases not matched to a gene: 8. From germline, CDR1 is DFQATT and CDR2 SNEGSKA (reference sequence). Here the CDR3 reads CSARAAGGQLSYEQYF. DNA of the CDR3: TGCAGTGCTAGAGCTGCGGGGGGCCAACTCTCCTACGAGCAGTACTTC.

This clonotype was counted ten times or more. The chain recombines TRBV28 with TRBJ2-7; 9 nucleotides line up with TRBD1. Germline V gene data show CDR1 as MDHEN and CDR2 as SYDVKM. The CDR3 consists of 15 residues. The V and J ends lost 6 bases and 2 bases, in that order; junction bases with no gene match: 8. The CDR3 DNA follows: TGTGCCAGCAGAAGGGACAGGGAAAGGACCTACGAGCAGTACTTC. Protein sequence: CASRRDRERTYEQYF.

V usage is TRBV5-1 and J usage is TRBJ2-1, with unresolved D. Trimming took 5 bases from V and 3 from J, leaving 12 bases between them. The CDR3 extends over 14 amino acids. The V gene's germline CDR1 is SGHRS and CDR2 YFSETQ. In DNA, the CDR3 is TGCGCCAGCAGAGAGTACCCAGACTACAATGAGCAGTTCTTC. It is translated as CASREYPDYNEQFF.

This clonotype has a count of ten or more. The chain couples TRBV14 to TRBJ1-1; D unresolved. The V and J ends lost 4 bases and 2 bases respectively, with 17 bases between them. Per the germline V gene, CDR1 is SGHDN and CDR2 is FVKESK. The CDR3 totals 16 residues. The CDR3, as DNA: TGTGCCAGCAGCCTTTCACTGGGCCCTACCAACACTGAAGCTTTCTTT. It specifies CASSLSLGPTNTEAFF.

This clonotype appeared many times. V usage is TRBV9 and J usage is TRBJ2-4; D not resolved. Germline assignment: CDR1 SGDLS and CDR2 YYNGEE. This CDR3 is 14 amino acids long. V was pared by 0 bases and J by 5 bases, with 9 bases between. As DNA, the CDR3 is TGTGCCAGCAGCGTAGGTCTAGACGAAAACATTCAGTACTTC. Protein sequence: CASSVGLDENIQYF.

This clonotype was counted a few times. V gene TRBV6-2 or TRBV6-3 combines with J gene TRBJ1-5; no clear D gene. Germline CDR1 MNHEY, CDR2 SVGEGT. V shed 7 bases and J shed 1 base, with 17 bases lying between them. The CDR3 sequence is 16 residues long. The CDR3 here is CASKELGRLSNQPQHF. The CDR3 DNA follows: TGTGCCAGCAAAGAACTAGGGAGGTTGAGCAATCAGCCCCAGCATTTT.

In its sample, this clonotype was seen many times. The V call is TRBV5-1, the J call TRBJ2-7; TRBD2 aligns across 8 bases. V gave up 2 bases and J gave up 5 bases; unmatched junction bases: 9. The CDR3 length is 15 residues. In germline, CDR1 is SGHRS, CDR2 YFSETQ. Here the CDR3 reads CASSLVAGTVDEQYF. The CDR3 nucleotides are TGCGCCAGCAGCTTAGTAGCGGGAACGGTCGACGAGCAGTACTTC.

Worth noting for this clonotype: A much larger clonotype is one base distant, so this may be a read error. The V call is TRBV5-1, the J call TRBJ1-1; D uncertain. V was cut by 0 bases and J by 1 base, with 10 bases left in between. This CDR3 region has 15 residues. The germline V gene has CDR1 SGHRS and CDR2 YFSETQ. CDR3 nucleotide sequence: TGCGCCAGCAGCTTGGGTGGGCAATCGAACACTGAAGCTTTCTTT. It is translated as CASSLGGQSNTEAFF.

Notes on this clonotype: Mismatch with germline at one junction end may stem from a read error. The J gene is TRBJ2-3, the V gene TRBV7-2; 14 bases map to TRBD2. Germline CDR1 reads SGHTA; CDR2 reads FQGNSA. This CDR3 comprises 16 residues. The CDR3 DNA follows: TGTGCCAGCAGCCCCGGGACTAGCGGGAGCAGAGATACGCAGTATTTT. Translation gives CASSPGTSGSRDTQYF.

This clonotype was seen ten or more times. CDR3 loop: CSVGRGAGELFF. DNA for the CDR3: TGCAGCGTGGGCAGGGGGGCCGGGGAGCTGTTTTTT. The chain has TRBV29-1 and TRBJ2-2, with D possibly matching TRBD1 (7 bases). Trimming took off 6 bases at V and 6 bases at J, with 11 bases between the two ends. Germline lookup yields CDR1 SQVTM and CDR2 ANQGSEA. CDR3 length: 12 amino acids.

The table lists this clonotype with many counts. The rearrangement links TRBV29-1 to TRBJ2-1; tentatively, D is TRBD2 (6 bases). The CDR3 runs 13 residues. Trimming left V 6 bases short and J 4 bases short, with 13 bases between. CDR1 is SQVTM and CDR2 is ANQGSEA in the germline V gene. The CDR3 coding sequence is TGCAGCGTGGACGACCGGGAGTACAATGAGCAGTTCTTC. The encoded protein is CSVDDREYNEQFF.

This clonotype occurred once. The rearrangement links TRBV20-1 to TRBJ2-7, with TRBD1 as a possible D gene (7 bases). Per germline, CDR1 DFQATT and CDR2 SNEGSKA (reference sequence). V was trimmed by 1 base and J by 7 bases, leaving 11 bases between them. The CDR3 loop spans 12 amino acids. The CDR3: CSARGQGGEQYF. The CDR3 region has the DNA TGCAGTGCTAGAGGCCAGGGGGGAGAGCAGTACTTC.

This clonotype was observed a handful of times. CDR3 sequence (DNA): TGTGCCAGCAGCTTATTGGGGGGAGGTAATGAAAAACTGTTTTTT. This gives the protein CASSLLGGGNEKLFF. The chain uses TRBV11-2 and TRBJ1-4, with D maybe TRBD1 (5 bases). The CDR3 loop spans 15 amino acids. Germline CDR1 and CDR2: SGHAT and FQNNGV. V was cut by 2 bases and J by 4 bases, with 11 bases left in between.

This clonotype was seen repeatedly, ten times or more. The chain combines TRBV7-6 with TRBJ2-1; 8 bases map to TRBD2. The V segment lost 5 bases and the J segment 6 bases; nucleotides outside the gene matches: 9. The germline gives CDR1 SGHVS, CDR2 FNYEAQ. The CDR3 is 15 residues long. CDR3 coding DNA: TGTGCCAGCAGCCAACACCCTGGGACTAGCAATGAGCAGTTCTTC. Translating gives CASSQHPGTSNEQFF.

This clonotype occurred many times. V usage is TRBV28 and J usage is TRBJ1-2; TRBD1 matches at 9 bases. The V gene's germline CDR1 is MDHEN and CDR2 SYDVKM. The CDR3 runs 15 residues. The V segment lost 5 bases and the J segment 5 bases; nucleotides outside the gene matches: 9. The CDR3 region has the DNA TGTGCCAGCAGTCCCTCTTGGGACAGGGATTATGGCTACACCTTC. Its translation: CASSPSWDRDYGYTF.

This clonotype was seen many times. The chain joins TRBV6-1 to TRBJ2-3; 7 bases line up with TRBD1. This CDR3 is built from 13 residues. The ends lost 6 bases at V and 3 bases at J; junction bases unmatched: 3. The germline V gene encodes CDR1 MNHNS and CDR2 SASEGT. The CDR3 coding sequence is TGTGCCAGCAGGGCGACAGGGACAGATACGCAGTATTTT. Protein sequence: CASRATGTDTQYF.

This clonotype was seen many times. This rearrangement joins TRBV11-2 to TRBJ2-5; tentative D call: TRBD1 (6 bases). The CDR3 is made up of 15 amino acids. Trimming removed 2 bases from V and 2 bases from J, with 12 bases in between. CDR1 is SGHAT, CDR2 FQNNGV, per germline. The DNA for the CDR3 is TGTGCCAGCAGCTTAATTTGGGGGCCTCAAGAGACCCAGTACTTC. It specifies CASSLIWGPQETQYF.

Ten or more counts support this clonotype. This rearrangement joins TRBV12-3 or TRBV12-4 to TRBJ2-4, with D uncertain. The V end was cut by 1 base, the J end by 1 base, with 8 bases between. This CDR3 region has 15 residues. Here the CDR3 DNA reads TGTGCCAGCAGTTTAGACAGAGACGCCAAAAACATTCAGTACTTC. This codes for CASSLDRDAKNIQYF.

Comment on this clonotype: Since the CDR3 does not end with the conserved phenylalanine or tryptophan, this likely comes from a read error. V gene TRBV7-3 combines with J gene TRBJ1-2, with 7 bases matching TRBD1. This CDR3 region has 14 residues. The V segment lost 6 bases and the J segment 7 bases; nucleotides outside the gene matches: 11. The germline V gene encodes CDR1 SGHTA and CDR2 FQGTGA. The CDR3 region has the DNA TGTGCCAGCAGGCTATCTGGGACAGTTGGTGGCTACACCTTG. Translating it yields CASRLSGTVGGYTL.

This clonotype came up many times. The rearrangement uses TRBV20-1 and TRBJ2-7; D call uncertain. Germline-derived CDR1 and CDR2 are DFQATT and SNEGSKA (reference sequence). The CDR3 is made up of 12 amino acids. The V end was cut by 1 base, the J end by 4 bases, with 8 bases between. The CDR3, as DNA: TGCAGTGCTAGAGTCGGCCTTTACGAGCAGTACTTC. Protein sequence: CSARVGLYEQYF.

This clonotype was counted many times. V usage is TRBV2 and J usage is TRBJ2-7; the match to TRBD2 covers 8 bases. Germline CDR1 is SNHLY and CDR2 is FYNNEI. J lost 5 bases, V lost 4 bases, and 4 bases had no gene match. The CDR3 covers 13 residues. CDR3 sequence: CASSVISGNEQYF. The CDR3 DNA reads TGTGCCAGCAGTGTGATTAGCGGGAACGAGCAGTACTTC.

This clonotype was recorded at least ten times. This chain joins TRBV7-2 and TRBJ1-1; D ambiguous. Germline V CDR1 and CDR2: SGHTA, FQGNSA. CDR3 length: 13 residues. Between the trimmed V and J ends, which lost 5 bases and 11 bases, there was a span of 18 bases. The CDR3 DNA follows: TGTGCCAGCAGCACTGGTCTAAGAGACGAGGCTTTCTTT. This encodes CASSTGLRDEAFF.

This clonotype turned up a few times. The chain couples TRBV28 to TRBJ2-3; D not certain. The CDR3 is 14 amino acids. Deletions cut 6 bases from V and 2 bases from J, with 12 bases between. Germline V gene data show CDR1 as MDHEN and CDR2 as SYDVKM. CDR3 nucleotide sequence: TGTGCCAGCAGCCTCGGGCTAGACACAGATACGCAGTATTTT. Protein: CASSLGLDTDTQYF.

This clonotype was counted many times. The chain links TRBV18 to TRBJ2-7, with 7 bases fitting TRBD1. Trimming removed 0 bases from V and 2 bases from J; junction bases left unmatched: 4. The CDR3 length is 15 residues. Germline CDR1 reads KGHSH; CDR2 reads LQKENI. The CDR3 DNA reads TGTGCCAGCTCACCACCAGGGACAGTAGCCTACGAGCAGTACTTC. Protein sequence: CASSPPGTVAYEQYF.

This clonotype was observed many times. No DNA is shown, since the ends of the CDR3 on it are uncertain; the CDR3 is the one TCRdb lists. V usage is TRBV12-3 or TRBV12-4 and J usage is TRBJ1-2. Counting both end residues, the CDR3 totals 13 amino acids. The CDR3 protein is CASSFGFGSHDTF.

This clonotype was seen repeatedly, ten times or more. The chain uses TRBV28 and TRBJ2-3, with 9 bases fitting TRBD1. The CDR3 consists of 17 residues. Trimming cost V 5 bases and J 3 bases; bases outside gene matches: 12. Germline V gene data show CDR1 as MDHEN and CDR2 as SYDVKM. The CDR3 is CASSSRDRVALTDTQYF. As DNA, the CDR3 is TGTGCCAGCAGTAGCCGGGACAGGGTTGCTTTAACAGATACGCAGTATTTT.